This T cell receptor (beta chain) was recorded in a study of shared clonotypes between healthy human individuals. Study-wide background: A donor's plate count was three for CD4 naive and three for CD4 memory; CD8 naive had two and CD8 memory one.

Study outcomes and limitations: Estimated richness was generally greater in naive than memory subsets. Clonotypes not shared had lower generation probabilities than those common to all four donors.

As to this clone: Antigen: not known.

Sequencing was performed with immunoSEQ multiplex PCR; in TCRdb, only in-frame clones are kept and a portion is missing. The profile shows 2 million to 2.5 million clones, 85% to 95% of them singletons. The sample consisted of naive CD4+ T cells from PBMCs. Noted subset: CD45RA+ positively selected. The receptor comes from a man younger than 35 in good health. Some clones in this sample may be carry-over from other donors' samples.

As DNA, the CDR3 is TGTGCCAGCAGCTTAGTGGCGGGAGGGGGGTACGAGCAGTACTTC. Translating it yields CASSLVAGGGYEQYF. V gene TRBV7-6 combines with J gene TRBJ2-7, with 9 bases matching TRBD2. V gave up 1 base and J gave up 4 bases; unmatched junction bases: 5. Germline CDR1 is SGHVS and CDR2 is FNYEAQ. This CDR3 is built from 15 residues.